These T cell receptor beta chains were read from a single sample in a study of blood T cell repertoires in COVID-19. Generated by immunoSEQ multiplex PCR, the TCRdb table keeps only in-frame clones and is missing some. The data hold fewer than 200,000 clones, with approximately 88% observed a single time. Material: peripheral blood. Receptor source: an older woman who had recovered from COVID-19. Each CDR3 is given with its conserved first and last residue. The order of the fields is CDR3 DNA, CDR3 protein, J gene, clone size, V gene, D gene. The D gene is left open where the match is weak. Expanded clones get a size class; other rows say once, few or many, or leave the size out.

DNA: TGTGCCAGCAGTCGGGGTGGACTAGCGGGGGGTTCTTCCTACGAGCAGTACTTC
CDR3: CASSRGGLAGGSSYEQYF
J: TRBJ2-7
size: .
V: TRBV6-2/TRBV6-3
D: TRBD2

DNA: TGCGCCAGCAGCCATGCCTCGGGAGGGGGGACTGAAGCTTTCTTT
CDR3: CASSHASGGGTEAFF
J: TRBJ1-1
size: .
V: TRBV5-1
D: .

DNA: TGTGCCTGGACCCCGCCAAGGGGGCAGAGCTCCTATAATTCACCCCTCCACTTT
CDR3: CAWTPPRGQSSYNSPLHF
J: TRBJ1-6
size: .
V: TRBV30
D: TRBD1

DNA: TGTGCCAGCAGCTTACAGGGACAGGGCGGCGAGCAGTACTTC
CDR3: CASSLQGQGGEQYF
J: TRBJ2-7
size: .
V: TRBV7-3
D: TRBD1

DNA: TGTGCCACCAGCATCGGGACAGGCCCGATGTACTCTGGAAACACCATATATTTT
CDR3: CATSIGTGPMYSGNTIYF
J: TRBJ1-3
size: .
V: TRBV15
D: TRBD1

DNA: TGTGCCACCAGTGATTCGAGGACATCGGCTTCACCCCTCCACTTT
CDR3: CATSDSRTSASPLHF
J: TRBJ1-6
size: .
V: TRBV24-1
D: .

DNA: TGTGCCACCAGTGATGGCTCTAGATACACAGATACGCAGTATTTT
CDR3: CATSDGSRYTDTQYF
J: TRBJ2-3
size: .
V: TRBV24-1
D: .

DNA: TGTGCCAGCAGCCCCCCCTCCAGACAGAATGAAGCTTTCTTT
CDR3: CASSPPSRQNEAFF
J: TRBJ1-1
size: .
V: TRBV5-6
D: .

DNA: TGTGCCAGCAGCCAAGAGAGGCCAGATACGCAGTATTTT
CDR3: CASSQERPDTQYF
J: TRBJ2-3
size: .
V: TRBV3-1/TRBV3-2
D: .

DNA: TGTGCCAGCGGGCACTACGAGCAGTACTTC
CDR3: CASGHYEQYF
J: TRBJ2-7
size: .
V: TRBV28
D: .

DNA: TGTGCCACCAGTGACACCGGGACGGGGGGCCCAGATACGCAGTATTTT
CDR3: CATSDTGTGGPDTQYF
J: TRBJ2-3
size: .
V: TRBV24-1
D: .

DNA: TGTGCCAGTCACCTGGGGGGTTCTGGAAACACCATATATTTT
CDR3: CASHLGGSGNTIYF
J: TRBJ1-3
size: .
V: TRBV2
D: .

DNA: TGTGCCAGAAGCTTCCCCGTTCGGCGGGGGGGCAGCTCCGGGGAGCTGTTTTTT
CDR3: CARSFPVRRGGSSGELFF
J: TRBJ2-2
size: .
V: TRBV5-3
D: TRBD2

DNA: TGTGCCAGCAGCTTTGGCCAAGCTGAAGCTTTCTTT
CDR3: CASSFGQAEAFF
J: TRBJ1-1
size: .
V: TRBV7-9
D: .

DNA: TGTGCCAGCAGCCTCGCAGGGTTCCAAGAGACCCAGTACTTC
CDR3: CASSLAGFQETQYF
J: TRBJ2-5
size: .
V: TRBV5-5
D: .

DNA: TGTGCCAGCATACAGCCTTTTTACTCTGGAAACACCATATATTTT
CDR3: CASIQPFYSGNTIYF
J: TRBJ1-3
size: .
V: TRBV19
D: .

DNA: TGTGCCAGCAGCTTGACACTTGGCGATACGCAGTATTTT
CDR3: CASSLTLGDTQYF
J: TRBJ2-3
size: .
V: TRBV7-9
D: .

DNA: TGTGCCACCGGCCCTAGCGGGGGGCAAGAGACCCAGTACTTC
CDR3: CATGPSGGQETQYF
J: TRBJ2-5
size: few
V: TRBV2
D: TRBD2

DNA: TGTGCCAGCAGCCCAACACAGGTCCATCAGCCCCAGCATTTT
CDR3: CASSPTQVHQPQHF
J: TRBJ1-5
size: .
V: TRBV3-1/TRBV3-2
D: .

DNA: TGTGCCAGCTCCCAATTGGACAGTTCTTATGGCTACACCTTC
CDR3: CASSQLDSSYGYTF
J: TRBJ1-2
size: .
V: TRBV18
D: .

DNA: TGTGCCAGCAGGGGGCCCCGGAACACTGAAGCTTTCTTT
CDR3: CASRGPRNTEAFF
J: TRBJ1-1
size: .
V: TRBV2
D: .

DNA: TGTGCCAGGCTCAGGAGGCGCCATGAGCAGTTCTTC
CDR3: CARLRRRHEQFF
J: TRBJ2-1
size: .
V: TRBV6-4
D: .

DNA: TGTGCCAGCAGCCTGGGACTAGCGGGGGGAGAGACCCAGTACTTC
CDR3: CASSLGLAGGETQYF
J: TRBJ2-5
size: .
V: TRBV3-1/TRBV3-2
D: TRBD2

DNA: TGTGCCAGCAGCTTGAGCCTGATGTCTGGAAACACCATATATTTT
CDR3: CASSLSLMSGNTIYF
J: TRBJ1-3
size: .
V: TRBV5-5
D: .

DNA: TGTGCCAGCAGCCAAGCGGGAAGCTCTGGAAACACCATATATTTT
CDR3: CASSQAGSSGNTIYF
J: TRBJ1-3
size: .
V: TRBV14
D: .

DNA: TGTGCCAGCAGTTTAAGGACAGGGGAGTACTTC
CDR3: CASSLRTGEYF
J: TRBJ2-7
size: .
V: TRBV12-3/TRBV12-4
D: TRBD1

DNA: TGTGCCAGCAGCCCCCTTACCCAGGGGGCGCCCACCGGGGAGCTGTTTTTT
CDR3: CASSPLTQGAPTGELFF
J: TRBJ2-2
size: .
V: TRBV7-9
D: TRBD1

DNA: TGTGCCAGCAGCCCCTCCCATTTCGGGGTGAATGAGCAGTTCTTC
CDR3: CASSPSHFGVNEQFF
J: TRBJ2-1
size: .
V: TRBV3-1/TRBV3-2
D: .

DNA: TGTGCCAGCAGTTACCCCAGCGGGGACACAGATACGCAGTATTTT
CDR3: CASSYPSGDTDTQYF
J: TRBJ2-3
size: once
V: TRBV6-2/TRBV6-3
D: TRBD2

DNA: TGTGCCACCAGCCGGGACAGGTACCACGAGCAGTACTTC
CDR3: CATSRDRYHEQYF
J: TRBJ2-7
size: .
V: TRBV24-1
D: TRBD1

DNA: TGTGCCAGCAGTGAACAGGGGGCGCGAAACACCATATATTTT
CDR3: CASSEQGARNTIYF
J: TRBJ1-3
size: many
V: TRBV2
D: TRBD1

DNA: TGTGCCAGCAGGCATCCCTATAGCAATCAGCCCCAGCATTTT
CDR3: CASRHPYSNQPQHF
J: TRBJ1-5
size: .
V: TRBV6-6
D: .

DNA: TGCGCCAGCAGCTTGGGGGGGACAGACACCCAGCCCCAGCATTTT
CDR3: CASSLGGTDTQPQHF
J: TRBJ1-5
size: once
V: TRBV5-1
D: TRBD1

DNA: TGTGCCAGCAGCCAAGGGACAGGTTATGGCTACACCTTC
CDR3: CASSQGTGYGYTF
J: TRBJ1-2
size: .
V: TRBV4-2
D: TRBD1

DNA: TGTGCCAGCAGGGAAGGGGGCGCAGCTAATGAAAAACTGTTTTTT
CDR3: CASREGGAANEKLFF
J: TRBJ1-4
size: .
V: TRBV6-1
D: TRBD1

DNA: TGCGCCAGCAGCTCCGGGGACAGTATCTATGGCTACACCTTC
CDR3: CASSSGDSIYGYTF
J: TRBJ1-2
size: .
V: TRBV5-1
D: TRBD1

DNA: TGTGCCAGCAGTTTATATGGACAGGGGTCTATTAATTCACCCCTCCACTTT
CDR3: CASSLYGQGSINSPLHF
J: TRBJ1-6
size: once
V: TRBV27
D: TRBD1

DNA: TGTGCCAGCAGCTTGGGTTACAGGGGAGGACCCTACGAGCAGTACTTC
CDR3: CASSLGYRGGPYEQYF
J: TRBJ2-7
size: .
V: TRBV7-9
D: .